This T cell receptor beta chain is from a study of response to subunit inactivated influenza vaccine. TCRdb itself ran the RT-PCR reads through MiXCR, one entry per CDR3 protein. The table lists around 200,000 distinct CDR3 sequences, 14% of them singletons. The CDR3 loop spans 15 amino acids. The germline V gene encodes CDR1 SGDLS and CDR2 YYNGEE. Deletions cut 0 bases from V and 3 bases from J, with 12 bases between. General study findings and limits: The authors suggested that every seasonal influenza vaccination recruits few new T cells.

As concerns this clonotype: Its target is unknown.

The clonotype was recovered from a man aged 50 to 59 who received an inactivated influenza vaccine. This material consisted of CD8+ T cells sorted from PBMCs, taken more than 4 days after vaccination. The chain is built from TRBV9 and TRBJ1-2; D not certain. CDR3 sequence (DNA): TGTGCCAGCAGCGTAGGAGGGTATGAGGACTATGGCTACACCTTC. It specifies CASSVGGYEDYGYTF.